This entry lists 27 T cell receptor beta chains sequenced from one sample in a study of T cell responses to AZD1222 COVID-19 vaccine. Profiled with immunoSEQ multiplex PCR; TCRdb holds only in-frame clones, not every one. The table records roughly 200,000 clones, roughly 91% of them present only once. Sample: peripheral blood, taken 28 days after the second dose of the MenACWY control vaccine. The receptors here all came from an adult who received the MenACWY meningococcal vaccine as a control.

Notes on this clone: This specimen includes other DNA sequences encoding the same CDR3. This sequence joins TRBV19 and TRBJ1-1; D perhaps matches TRBD1 (5 bases). The CDR3 is made up of 14 amino acids. V was shortened by 2 bases and J by 0 bases, with 7 bases between the two germline ends. Germline lookup yields CDR1 LNHDA and CDR2 SQIVND (reference sequence). CDR3 region: CASSIQGLNTEAFF. The CDR3 bases are TGTGCCAGTAGTATACAGGGTTTGAACACTGAAGCTTTCTTT. Based on the CDR3 plus reference TRBV19 and TRBJ1-1, the full variable domain is DGGITQSPKYLFRKEGQNVTLSCEQNLNHDAMYWYRQDPGQGLRLIYYSQIVNDFQKGDIAEGYSVSREKKESFPLTVTSAQKNPTAFYLCASSIQGLNTEAFFGQGTRLTVV.

This rearrangement joins TRBV11-2 to TRBJ1-1, with D possibly matching TRBD1 (6 bases). The germline V and J ends were trimmed by 1 base and 11 bases, with 14 bases remaining between them. Germline V gene lookup returns CDR1 SGHAT and CDR2 FQNNGV. The CDR3 sequence is 13 residues long. CDR3 nucleotide sequence: TGTGCCAGCAGCTTAGTTCCGACAGGATGGGCTTTCTTT. Its protein is CASSLVPTGWAFF. Variable domain in full (rest from reference TRBV11-2 and TRBJ1-1): EAGVAQSPRYKIIEKRQSVAFWCNPISGHATLYWYQQILGQGPKLLIQFQNNGVVDDSQLPKDRFSAERLKGVDSTLKIQPAKLEDSAVYLCASSLVPTGWAFFGQGTRLTVV.

The rearrangement joins TRBV29-1 to TRBJ2-5; D is unresolved. Trimming removed 4 bases at V and 9 bases at J, with 15 bases between. CDR1 SQVTM and CDR2 ANQGSEA come from the germline V gene. The CDR3 spans 12 residues. In DNA form, the CDR3 reads TGCAGCGTTGGAGACTCTATGTCGGCCCAGTACTTC. It is translated as CSVGDSMSAQYF.

The rearrangement joins TRBV19 to TRBJ1-2, with a tentative D call TRBD1 (5 bases). The CDR3 is 14 residues long. The germline CDR1 and CDR2 sequences are LNHDA and SQIVND (reference sequence). With 7 bases removed from V and 4 bases from J, the gap between germline ends came to 16 bases. In nucleotides, the CDR3 is TGTGCCAGTAAGAGGGTTGGGGGGATCTATGGCTACACCTTC. This translates into CASKRVGGIYGYTF.

V usage is TRBV24-1 and J usage is TRBJ1-5, with a weak D call TRBD1 (5 bases). V was shortened by 5 bases and J by 3 bases, with 10 bases between the two germline ends. The CDR3 consists of 14 residues. Germline V lookup: CDR1 KGHDR, CDR2 SFDVKD. The CDR3 DNA reads TGTGCCACCAGTGGGGCAGGGTACAATCAGCCCCAGCATTTT. It yields the protein CATSGAGYNQPQHF.

The V and J genes are TRBV4-3 and TRBJ2-5, with a possible D match to TRBD1 (5 bases). Germline-derived CDR1 and CDR2 are LGHNA and YSLEER. This CDR3 region has 13 residues. V was cut by 2 bases and J by 3 bases, with 7 bases left in between. As DNA, the CDR3 is TGCGCCAGCAGCCAAACCAGGGAAGAGACCCAGTACTTC. Translation: CASSQTREETQYF.

The chain is built from TRBV28 and TRBJ1-2; D gene ambiguous. Trimming pared 2 bases from V and 4 bases from J, leaving 11 bases between. CDR3 size: 14 residues. Per germline, CDR1 MDHEN and CDR2 SYDVKM. The CDR3 spells CASSLDNPRYGYTF. Here the CDR3 DNA reads TGTGCCAGCAGTTTAGACAACCCTCGCTATGGCTACACCTTC.

The gene calls are TRBV12-3 or TRBV12-4 and TRBJ1-2, with TRBD1 identical over 7 bases. The CDR3 sequence is 13 residues long. Germline trimming cut 3 bases from V and 8 bases from J; bases unmatched to any gene: 6. As DNA, the CDR3 is TGTGCCAGCAGTTTCCAGGGGGTTGGGGGCTACACCTTC. It codes for CASSFQGVGGYTF.

The CDR3 region is CASSQGRVEQYF. The CDR3 coding sequence is TGTGCCAGCAGCCAGGGTCGGGTCGAGCAGTACTTC. The chain has TRBV14 and TRBJ2-7, with D uncertain. This CDR3 spans 12 amino acids. CDR1 is SGHDN and CDR2 is FVKESK in the germline V gene. V lost 3 bases and J 6 bases, leaving 9 bases between the germline ends.

V and J are TRBV24-1 and TRBJ2-1; tentatively, D is TRBD1 (7 bases). The CDR3 is 17 amino acids. V was clipped by 4 bases and J by 9 bases, with 24 bases between them. CDR1 is KGHDR and CDR2 is SFDVKD in the germline V gene. Here the CDR3 DNA reads TGTGCCACCAGTGACCCCCTGACAGGGATCACCGGGGGTGAGCAGTTCTTC. This encodes CATSDPLTGITGGEQFF.

This chain connects TRBV7-2 to TRBJ2-2; 7 bases align to TRBD1. CDR3 length: 14 amino acids. Per the germline V gene, CDR1 is SGHTA and CDR2 is FQGNSA. J gave up 5 bases and V 3 bases, and 3 bases lay outside the gene matches. The CDR3 reads CASSFGQVTGELFF. The CDR3 DNA follows: TGTGCCAGCAGCTTTGGACAGGTGACCGGGGAGCTGTTTTTT.

This clone came up a few times. The chain recombines TRBV28 with TRBJ2-7; a weak D match, TRBD1 (5 bases). Germline CDR1 MDHEN, CDR2 SYDVKM. V lost 7 bases and J 2 bases, leaving 9 bases between the germline ends. This CDR3 contains 12 residues. The CDR3 nucleotides are TGTGCCAGCACTGGACAAGCCTACGAGCAGTACTTC. It encodes CASTGQAYEQYF.

V is TRBV7-2 and J is TRBJ1-4; D remains ambiguous. The ends were cut back, 2 bases at V and 1 base at J, with 8 bases in the middle. This CDR3 is 15 amino acids long. The V gene's germline CDR1 is SGHTA and CDR2 FQGNSA. CDR3 sequence (DNA): TGTGCCAGCAGCTTAAAGACCGTAACTAATGAAAAACTGTTTTTT. Protein product: CASSLKTVTNEKLFF.

This chain connects TRBV7-2 to TRBJ1-2; 8 bases fit TRBD1. V dropped 8 bases and J dropped 3; count of bases not matched to a gene: 5. The CDR3 spans 13 residues. The germline V gene encodes CDR1 SGHTA and CDR2 FQGNSA. The CDR3 loop is CASVRTGHYGYTF. CDR3 sequence (DNA): TGTGCCAGCGTACGGACAGGGCACTATGGCTACACCTTC.

This clone was observed once. V and J are TRBV30 and TRBJ1-4; perhaps TRBD1 as D (6 bases). The CDR3 covers 15 residues. With 4 bases removed from V and 4 bases from J, the gap between germline ends came to 16 bases. Germline assignment: CDR1 GTSNPN and CDR2 SVGIG (reference sequence). The CDR3 DNA reads as TGTGCCTGGACAAGGGGGGCAGGGTTTAATGAAAAACTGTTTTTT. Its translation: CAWTRGAGFNEKLFF.

V usage is TRBV28 and J usage is TRBJ1-5; possibly TRBD1 for D (6 bases). Trimming removed 5 bases from V and 4 bases from J, with 15 bases in between. CDR3 length equals 15 residues. Germline CDR1 and CDR2: MDHEN and SYDVKM. The CDR3 region has the DNA TGTGCCAGCAGTGCTGCCCTTACAGGGAATCAGCCCCAGCATTTT. Amino acid sequence: CASSAALTGNQPQHF.

This rearrangement joins TRBV4-1 to TRBJ2-6; TRBD2 agrees at 11 bases. The germline V gene encodes CDR1 MGHRA and CDR2 YSYEKL. The CDR3 loop spans 19 amino acids. Trimming removed 1 base from V and 0 bases from J; junction bases left unmatched: 5. CDR3 bases: TGCGCCAGCAGCCAAGTTCTAGCGGGGGGCACCTCTGGGGCCAACGTCCTGACTTTC. Translating gives CASSQVLAGGTSGANVLTF.

The chain employs TRBV7-3 and TRBJ1-1, with a weak D call TRBD1 (6 bases). Trimming removed 1 base from V and 8 bases from J, with 11 bases in between. The CDR3 covers 13 residues. The germline gives CDR1 SGHTA, CDR2 FQGTGA. For the CDR3, the DNA is TGTGCCAGCAGCTTAATAGGGGGTGGAGAAGCTTTCTTT. Translating gives CASSLIGGGEAFF. The variable domain in full, completed from reference TRBV7-3 and TRBJ1-1, reads GAGVSQTPSNKVTEKGKYVELRCDPISGHTALYWYRQSLGQGPEFLIYFQGTGAADDSGLPNDRFFAVRPEGSVSTLKIQRTERGDSAVYLCASSLIGGGEAFFGQGTRLTVV.

The chain links TRBV4-3 to TRBJ2-1, with D unresolved. CDR3 size: 16 residues. With 0 bases removed from V and 4 bases from J, the gap between germline ends came to 13 bases. Germline V lookup: CDR1 LGHNA, CDR2 YSLEER. The CDR3 loop reads CASSQDWQLGYNEQFF. In nucleotides, the CDR3 is TGCGCCAGCAGCCAAGATTGGCAGCTCGGGTACAATGAGCAGTTCTTC.

J is TRBJ2-7 and V is TRBV19; 9 nucleotides align to TRBD2. This CDR3 is 17 amino acids long. Germline trimming cut 4 bases from V and 2 bases from J; bases unmatched to any gene: 12. Germline CDR1 LNHDA, CDR2 SQIVND (reference sequence). CDR3 sequence reads: CASSTYRSGGPPYEQYF. Written as DNA, the CDR3 is TGTGCCAGTAGTACCTATAGGAGCGGGGGGCCACCCTACGAGCAGTACTTC. The variable domain in full, completed from reference TRBV19 and TRBJ2-7, reads DGGITQSPKYLFRKEGQNVTLSCEQNLNHDAMYWYRQDPGQGLRLIYYSQIVNDFQKGDIAEGYSVSREKKESFPLTVTSAQKNPTAFYLCASSTYRSGGPPYEQYFGPGTRLTVT.

The rearrangement links TRBV3-1 (or the pseudogene TRBV3-2) to TRBJ2-3; possibly TRBD1 or TRBD2 for D (5 bases each). V was cut by 9 bases and J by 1 base, with 8 bases left in between. Germline V lookup: CDR1 LGHDT, CDR2 YNNKEL (reference sequence). The CDR3 totals 12 residues. The CDR3 DNA reads TGTGCCAGTGAGGGGCGCACAGATACGCAGTATTTT. Translated: CASEGRTDTQYF.

The chain couples TRBV7-6 to TRBJ1-1; D is uncertain. The ends were cut back, 5 bases at V and 4 bases at J, with 11 bases in the middle. Germline CDR1 is SGHVS and CDR2 is FNYEAQ. CDR3 length: 13 amino acids. The CDR3 sequence is CASSLSEATEAFF. CDR3 nucleotide sequence: TGTGCCAGCAGCCTGAGTGAAGCCACTGAAGCTTTCTTT.

V usage is TRBV19 and J usage is TRBJ1-2; no firm D call. The V gene lost 4 bases and the J gene lost 7 bases, with 7 bases spanning the gap. Looked up from germline, CDR1 is LNHDA and CDR2 is SQIVND (reference sequence). The CDR3 extends over 11 amino acids. CDR3 in amino acids: CASSSRLGYTF. The CDR3 nucleotides read TGTGCCAGTAGTAGCCGTCTTGGCTACACCTTC.

The CDR3 DNA reads TGTGCCAGCAAGGGGAGGCCCTTGGGGGGCTACACCTTC. Translation: CASKGRPLGGYTF. The chain links TRBV6-5 to TRBJ1-2; possible D gene TRBD1, 5 bases. The CDR3 has 13 residues. Germline V gene data show CDR1 as MNHEY and CDR2 as SVGAGI. V was clipped by 7 bases and J by 8 bases, with 17 bases between them.

The chain carries TRBV30 and TRBJ1-6; no clear D gene. CDR1 and CDR2 (germline): GTSNPN, SVGIG (reference sequence). Trimming took off 7 bases at V and 5 bases at J, with 18 bases between the two ends. The length of the CDR3 is 15 residues. Here the CDR3 reads CAFLGGRPNNSPLHF. DNA of the CDR3: TGTGCCTTCCTCGGTGGCAGGCCGAATAATTCACCCCTCCACTTT.

This rearrangement joins TRBV5-1 to TRBJ1-1; D remains unclear. In germline, CDR1 is SGHRS, CDR2 YFSETQ. V lost 0 bases and J lost 5, with 11 bases in between. The CDR3 is 14 amino acids. Here the CDR3 DNA reads TGCGCCAGCAGCTTGGCGGGTCGGGAGACTGAAGCTTTCTTT. Translation: CASSLAGRETEAFF.

A single count supports this clone. The chain employs TRBV19 and TRBJ1-5; D is unclear. This CDR3 comprises 15 residues. CDR1 is LNHDA, CDR2 SQIVND, per germline (reference sequence). Trimming pared 3 bases from V and 5 bases from J, leaving 14 bases between. The chain's CDR3 is CASSIISPHYQPQHF. The CDR3 DNA reads TGTGCCAGTAGTATTATCTCCCCTCACTATCAGCCCCAGCATTTT.